The next 7 T cell receptor beta chains were all read from a single sample in a study of T cells in Graves' hyperthyroidism and ophthalmopathy. Amplified TCR beta CDR3 regions came from RNA transcripts. TCR CDR3 regions were first amplified by RT-PCR with HTBI primers. TCRdb itself ran the multiplex PCR reads through MiXCR, one entry per CDR3 protein. The sample has roughly 280,000 distinct CDR3 sequences, approximately 23% seen once. The specimen sequenced was blood. These TCRs come from a man younger than 45 with Graves' ophthalmopathy.

This clonotype was recorded a few times. V usage is TRBV19 and J usage is TRBJ2-1, with 7 bases identical to TRBD2. The CDR3 runs 16 residues. The V gene's germline CDR1 is LNHDA and CDR2 SQIVND (reference sequence). Trimming removed 1 base from V and 4 bases from J; junction bases left unmatched: 7. CDR3 residues: CASSIGNPGGYNEQFF. The DNA of the CDR3 is TGTGCCAGTAGTATAGGTAACCCGGGAGGTTACAATGAGCAGTTCTTC. Using reference TRBV19 and TRBJ2-1 for the parts outside the CDR3, the full variable domain is DGGITQSPKYLFRKEGQNVTLSCEQNLNHDAMYWYRQDPGQGLRLIYYSQIVNDFQKGDIAEGYSVSREKKESFPLTVTSAQKNPTAFYLCASSIGNPGGYNEQFFGPGTRLTVL.

This clonotype appeared a few times. The chain couples TRBV7-9 to TRBJ2-2; D could derive from TRBD1 or TRBD2 (5 bases each). The CDR3 loop spans 16 amino acids. Trimming cost V 0 bases and J 0 bases, with 8 bases left between them. The germline V gene has CDR1 SEHNR and CDR2 FQNEAQ (reference sequence). CDR3 nucleotides: TGTGCCAGCAGCTTAGCCGGGACCACGAACACCGGGGAGCTGTTTTTT. Its protein is CASSLAGTTNTGELFF.

This clonotype was counted between two and nine times. The J gene is TRBJ2-1, the V gene TRBV6-6; 10 positions match TRBD1. The CDR3 extends over 14 amino acids. Losses at the gene ends were 0 bases for V and 7 bases for J; bases not matched to a gene: 0. The germline V gene encodes CDR1 MNHNY and CDR2 SVGAGI (reference sequence). CDR3 protein: CASSYSDRGNEQFF. In DNA form, the CDR3 reads TGTGCCAGCAGTTACTCGGACAGGGGGAATGAGCAGTTCTTC.

This clonotype has only a few counts. This chain uses TRBV24-1 with TRBJ2-2; D unresolved. The V gene's germline CDR1 is KGHDR and CDR2 SFDVKD. The CDR3 spans 19 residues. Trimming cost V 4 bases and J 0 bases, with 20 bases left between them. The CDR3 protein is CATSDRPGRTGPNTGELFF. DNA for the CDR3: TGTGCCACCAGTGACCGCCCCGGCAGGACGGGCCCGAACACCGGGGAGCTGTTTTTT.

This clonotype was detected a few times. The J gene is TRBJ2-7, the V gene TRBV27; 14 bases agree with TRBD2. Germline CDR1 reads MNHEY; CDR2 reads SMNVEV (reference sequence). After removal of 8 bases from V and 8 bases from J, the junction contained 11 bases not matched to a gene. The CDR3 covers 15 residues. This CDR3 is CASCRLGTSGSKQYF. The CDR3 DNA sequence: TGTGCCAGCTGCCGCCTGGGGACTAGCGGGAGCAAGCAGTACTTC.

This clonotype was counted at least ten times. One junction end disagrees with the germline gene, perhaps due to a read error. The chain couples TRBV3-1 to TRBJ1-2, with D possibly matching TRBD1 (5 bases). This CDR3 region has 13 residues. Looked up from germline, CDR1 is LGHDT and CDR2 is YNNKEL (reference sequence). The CDR3: CASRQGGVVGYTF. CDR3 sequence (DNA): TGTGCCAGCAGGCAAGGAGGGGTCGTTGGCTACACCTTC.

In this sample, this clonotype turned up a few times. The chain carries TRBV2 and TRBJ2-5; TRBD1 matches at 10 bases. J was trimmed by 1 base and V by 8 bases; bases with no gene match: 7. Germline values: CDR1 SNHLY, CDR2 FYNNEI. The CDR3 totals 15 residues. This CDR3 is CASGRDRGFQETQYF. Here the CDR3 DNA reads TGTGCCAGCGGACGGGACAGGGGTTTCCAAGAGACCCAGTACTTC.